This TCR beta chain emerged from a study of T cell responses to AZD1222 COVID-19 vaccine. Here immunoSEQ multiplex PCR was the method, and the copy in TCRdb shows in-frame clones only, minus some. This sample has about 160,000 clones; less than 95% occur once, and the top ten carry approximately 1.4%. Germline V gene sequence: CDR1 SNHLY, CDR2 FYNNEI. The CDR3 length is 17 residues. The ends lost 1 base at V and 3 bases at J; junction bases unmatched: 6. This specimen was peripheral blood, taken on day 0 of AZD1222 vaccination. The rearrangement uses TRBV2 and TRBJ1-4; TRBD1 agrees at 9 bases. The TCR originated in an adult in good health. The CDR3 protein is CASSEGGQGRPNEKLFF. CDR3 bases: TGTGCCAGCAGTGAAGGCGGACAGGGGAGGCCTAATGAAAAACTGTTTTTT. The entire variable domain, with the rest obtained from reference TRBV2 and TRBJ1-4, is as follows: EPEVTQTPSHQVTQMGQEVILRCVPISNHLYFYWYRQILGQKVEFLVSFYNNEISEKSEIFDDQFSVERPDGSNFTLKIRSTKLEDSAMYFCASSEGGQGRPNEKLFFGSGTQLSVL.